The 14 T cell receptor beta chains reported below all come from one sample, sequenced in a study of cytomegalovirus exposure and HLA in healthy donors. 60 Vbeta and 13 Jbeta primers were used in PCR. Generated by immunoSEQ multiplex PCR, the TCRdb table keeps only in-frame clones and is missing some. This sample has about 98,000 clones; more than 60% occur once, and the top ten carry roughly 9.8%. Sequenced: PBMCs. Source of these receptors: a man younger than 35 in good health and CMV-seropositive.

The CDR3 is CASSENPAGGYGYTF. For the CDR3, the DNA is TGTGCCAGCAGTGAAAACCCCGCAGGGGGCTATGGCTACACCTTC. The chain couples TRBV2 to TRBJ1-2; 7 bases align to TRBD1. The CDR3 totals 15 residues. J was trimmed by 4 bases and V by 2 bases; bases with no gene match: 7. Germline values: CDR1 SNHLY, CDR2 FYNNEI.

The chain carries TRBV27 and TRBJ2-7, with 7 nucleotides matching TRBD2. The CDR3 consists of 15 residues. Germline CDR1 is MNHEY and CDR2 is SMNVEV (reference sequence). J was trimmed by 2 bases and V by 4 bases; bases with no gene match: 8. CDR3: CASSWDHAGAYEQYF. The CDR3 DNA is TGTGCCAGCAGTTGGGACCATGCGGGGGCCTACGAGCAGTACTTC.

This clone was recorded a few times. The chain uses TRBV19 and TRBJ1-1; 7 bases match TRBD1. Germline V gives CDR1 LNHDA, CDR2 SQIVND (reference sequence). The CDR3 is made up of 14 amino acids. The J segment lost 1 base and the V segment lost 6 bases, leaving 5 bases of the junction unmatched. The CDR3 here is CASSPRQGNTEAFF. CDR3 in DNA: TGTGCCAGTAGCCCCCGACAGGGGAACACTGAAGCTTTCTTT.

This clone was counted a few times. The rearrangement joins TRBV6-1 to TRBJ1-6; unclear D gene. The CDR3 runs to 16 residues. Per germline, CDR1 MNHNS and CDR2 SASEGT. Deletions cut 3 bases from V and 6 bases from J, with 15 bases between. Here the CDR3 reads CASSEIHGRLNSPLHF. Here the CDR3 DNA reads TGTGCCAGCAGTGAGATACACGGGAGGCTTAATTCACCCCTCCACTTT.

The rearrangement links TRBV5-1 to TRBJ2-3, with 10 positions matching TRBD2. This CDR3 region has 15 residues. J gave up 2 bases and V 7 bases, and 7 bases lay outside the gene matches. Germline V lookup: CDR1 SGHRS, CDR2 YFSETQ. The CDR3 reads CASRTAGGDTDTQYF. CDR3 DNA: TGCGCCAGCCGGACAGCGGGGGGGGACACAGATACGCAGTATTTT.

The CDR3 nucleotides are TGTGCCAGCAGCACATGGGACAGGTTCGTAGGAAATTCACCCCTCCACTTT. It yields the protein CASSTWDRFVGNSPLHF. J is TRBJ1-6 and V is TRBV13; 8 bases are shared with TRBD1. The CDR3 is 17 amino acids. Germline-derived CDR1 and CDR2 are PRHDT and FYEKMQ (reference sequence). V was clipped by 5 bases and J by 7 bases; unmatched bases: 13.

The rearrangement joins TRBV9 to TRBJ1-2, with 8 bases matching TRBD1. The trim removed 1 base at V and 6 bases at J, leaving 5 bases unmatched. Germline V lookup: CDR1 SGDLS, CDR2 YYNGEE. The CDR3 runs 14 residues. DNA for the CDR3: TGTGCCAGCAGCGTATCCGGACAGGGTAATGGCTACACCTTC. Its translation: CASSVSGQGNGYTF.

This clone was seen a single time. The chain employs TRBV7-9 and TRBJ2-7; D ambiguous. Trimming removed 8 bases from V and 3 bases from J, with 14 bases in between. CDR1 is SEHNR and CDR2 is FQNEAQ in the germline V gene (reference sequence). The CDR3 totals 13 residues. The CDR3 protein is CASPLLLDYEQYF. The CDR3 nucleotides are TGTGCCAGCCCCCTACTCCTAGACTACGAGCAGTACTTC.

The CDR3 DNA sequence: TGCAGCGTCCAGGGGCCTAGCTCTGGGGCCAACGTCCTGACTTTC. It yields the protein CSVQGPSSGANVLTF. V and J are TRBV29-1 and TRBJ2-6; TRBD1 might be the D (6 bases). In germline, CDR1 is SQVTM, CDR2 ANQGSEA. The CDR3 runs to 15 residues. With 6 bases removed from V and 0 bases from J, the gap between germline ends came to 12 bases. Based on the CDR3 plus reference TRBV29-1 and TRBJ2-6, the full variable domain is SAVISQKPSRDICQRGTSLTIQCQVDSQVTMMFWYRQQPGQSLTLIATANQGSEATYESGFVIDKFPISRPNLTFSTLTVSNMSPEDSSIYLCSVQGPSSGANVLTFGAGSRLTVL.

Note on this clone: Sequence at one end of the junction differs from germline and may be a read error. The V gene is TRBV29-1, the J gene TRBJ2-4, with TRBD1 identical over 9 bases. The germline gives CDR1 SQVTM, CDR2 ANQGSEA. The CDR3 consists of 13 residues. CDR3 in amino acids: CSVEGQGKNIQYF. The CDR3 coding sequence is TGCAGCGTGGAAGGACAGGGGAAAAACATTCAGTACTTC.

V is TRBV11-2 and J is TRBJ1-1; no definite D call. Germline lookup yields CDR1 SGHAT and CDR2 FQNNGV. V was pared by 0 bases and J by 4 bases, with 15 bases between. This CDR3 contains 16 residues. CDR3 sequence (DNA): TGTGCCAGCAGCTTAGATTACCGGGATGGGGTCACTGAAGCTTTCTTT. Translation gives CASSLDYRDGVTEAFF.

J is TRBJ2-7 and V is TRBV6-5; tentative D call: TRBD1 (6 bases). The CDR3 has 16 amino acids. Per germline, CDR1 MNHEY and CDR2 SVGAGI. V lost 2 bases, J lost 1 base, and 15 bases lay in between. CDR3 amino acids: CASSYRPTDRSYEQYF. The CDR3 region has the DNA TGTGCCAGCAGTTACCGTCCTACCGACAGGTCCTACGAGCAGTACTTC.

The gene calls are TRBV19 and TRBJ1-1; a weak D match, TRBD1 (6 bases). Germline CDR1 is LNHDA and CDR2 is SQIVND (reference sequence). Trimming shortened V by 5 bases and J by 1 base, and 11 bases separated the two germline ends. The CDR3 consists of 14 residues. Written as DNA, the CDR3 is TGTGCCAGTAGTGAGGGGGAGTCGAACACTGAAGCTTTCTTT. Residues: CASSEGESNTEAFF. The full variable domain, with the rest looked up from reference TRBV19 and TRBJ1-1, is DGGITQSPKYLFRKEGQNVTLSCEQNLNHDAMYWYRQDPGQGLRLIYYSQIVNDFQKGDIAEGYSVSREKKESFPLTVTSAQKNPTAFYLCASSEGESNTEAFFGQGTRLTVV.

This clone was found once. J is TRBJ2-7 and V is TRBV27; 7 bases are shared with TRBD2. The germline V gene has CDR1 MNHEY and CDR2 SMNVEV (reference sequence). The CDR3 loop spans 15 amino acids. The J segment lost 4 bases and the V segment lost 6 bases, leaving 12 bases of the junction unmatched. CDR3: CASRANLAASYEQYF. The CDR3 bases are TGTGCCAGCAGAGCCAACCTAGCGGCTTCGTACGAGCAGTACTTC.